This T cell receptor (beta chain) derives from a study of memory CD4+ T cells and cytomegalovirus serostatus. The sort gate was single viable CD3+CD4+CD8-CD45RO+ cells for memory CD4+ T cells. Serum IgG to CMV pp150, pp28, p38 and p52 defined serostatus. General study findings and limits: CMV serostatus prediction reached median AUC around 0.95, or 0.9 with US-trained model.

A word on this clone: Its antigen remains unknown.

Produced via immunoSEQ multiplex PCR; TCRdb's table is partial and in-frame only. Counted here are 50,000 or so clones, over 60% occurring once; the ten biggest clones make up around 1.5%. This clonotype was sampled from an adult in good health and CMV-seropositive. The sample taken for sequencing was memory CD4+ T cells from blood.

CDR3 nucleotide sequence: TGTGCCAGTAGTAGGGGACTCCACTACAATGAGCAGTTCTTC. Amino acids: CASSRGLHYNEQFF. This chain uses TRBV19 with TRBJ2-1; maybe TRBD2 (6 bases). CDR3 length: 14 amino acids. V lost 4 bases, J lost 3 bases, and 10 bases lay in between. Germline CDR1 and CDR2: LNHDA and SQIVND (reference sequence).